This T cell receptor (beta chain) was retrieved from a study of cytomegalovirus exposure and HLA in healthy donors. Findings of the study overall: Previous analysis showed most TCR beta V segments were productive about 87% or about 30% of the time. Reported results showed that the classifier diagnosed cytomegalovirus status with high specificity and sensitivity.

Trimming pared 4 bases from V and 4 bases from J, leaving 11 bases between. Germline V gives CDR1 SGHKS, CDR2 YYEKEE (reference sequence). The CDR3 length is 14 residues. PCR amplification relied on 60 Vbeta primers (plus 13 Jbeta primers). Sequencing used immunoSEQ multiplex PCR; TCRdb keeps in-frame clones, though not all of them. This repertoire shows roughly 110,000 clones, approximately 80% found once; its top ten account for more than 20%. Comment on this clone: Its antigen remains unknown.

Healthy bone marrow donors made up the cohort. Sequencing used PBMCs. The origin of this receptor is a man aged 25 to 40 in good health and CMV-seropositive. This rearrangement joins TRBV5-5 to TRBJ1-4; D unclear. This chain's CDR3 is CASSRVGGNEKLFF. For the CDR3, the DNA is TGTGCCAGCAGCCGGGTTGGTGGTAATGAAAAACTGTTTTTT. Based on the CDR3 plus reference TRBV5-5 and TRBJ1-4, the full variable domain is DAGVTQSPTHLIKTRGQQVTLRCSPISGHKSVSWYQQVLGQGPQFIFQYYEKEERGRGNFPDRFSARQFPNYSSELNVNALLLGDSALYLCASSRVGGNEKLFFGSGTQLSVL.